One and the same sample provided the 4 T cell receptor beta chains below, sequenced in a study of post-analysis software for immune sequencing data. Whole-study results and caveats: The five TRBV segments detected at higher frequency in patients than in controls included TRBV5-6, TRBV5-1 and TRBV20-1.

Presence of unique molecular identifiers characterized the TCR beta cDNA libraries. TCRdb recomputed calls from the PCR reads with MiXCR, one row per CDR3 protein. Of 820,000 or so distinct CDR3 sequences detected, roughly half appear once; the ten largest clones hold approximately 4.2%. Antigens for these TCRs are unknown. The sample comprised blood. These receptors were taken from a girl between 10 and 17 years old with multiple sclerosis.

This clonotype appeared a few times. The genes are TRBV12-3 or TRBV12-4 and TRBJ1-2, with D tentatively TRBD1 (5 bases). CDR3 size: 13 residues. Trimming took off 6 bases at V and 4 bases at J, with 12 bases between the two ends. The CDR3 protein is CASRAGGTYGYTF. The CDR3 coding sequence is TGTGCCAGCAGGGCGGGGGGAACCTATGGCTACACCTTC.

The sample holds one count of this clonotype. CDR3 in DNA: TGCGCCAGCAGCTCCGGGGCTGCTGAAAAACTGTTTTTT. Its protein is CASSSGAAEKLFF. This chain joins TRBV5-1 and TRBJ1-4; D is perhaps TRBD1 (5 bases). V lost 3 bases and J 7 bases, leaving 10 bases between the germline ends. Germline V gene data show CDR1 as SGHRS and CDR2 as YFSETQ. The CDR3 spans 13 residues.

The rearrangement links TRBV20-1 to TRBJ2-5; the D is unclear. CDR1 is DFQATT, CDR2 SNEGSKA, per germline (reference sequence). The CDR3 loop spans 13 amino acids. V was clipped by 5 bases and J by 2 bases, with 12 bases between them. The CDR3 DNA sequence: TGCAGTGCTTTGAAGATTAGTCAAGAGACCCAGTACTTC. As protein: CSALKISQETQYF.

V gene TRBV6-2 or TRBV6-3 combines with J gene TRBJ2-4; TRBD2 matches 7 bases. The assigned J gene may be wrong: the sequence end matches TRBJ2-7 better. The CDR3 contains 14 residues. Germline V lookup: CDR1 MNHEY, CDR2 SVGEGT. The DNA for the CDR3 is TGTGCCAGCGAGTTACGGGGGGTCCCCGACGAGCAGTACTTC. It translates to CASELRGVPDEQYF.